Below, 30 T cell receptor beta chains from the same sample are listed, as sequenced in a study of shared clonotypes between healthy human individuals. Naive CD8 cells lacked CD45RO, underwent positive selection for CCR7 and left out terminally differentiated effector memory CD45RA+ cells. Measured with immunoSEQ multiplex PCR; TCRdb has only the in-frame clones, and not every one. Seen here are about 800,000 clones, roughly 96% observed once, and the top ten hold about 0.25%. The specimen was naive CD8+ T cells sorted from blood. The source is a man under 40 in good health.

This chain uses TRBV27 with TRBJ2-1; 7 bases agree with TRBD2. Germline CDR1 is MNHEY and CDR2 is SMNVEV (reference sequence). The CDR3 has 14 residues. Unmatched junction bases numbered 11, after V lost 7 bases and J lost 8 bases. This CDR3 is CASKSGGSWYEQFF. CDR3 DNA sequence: TGTGCCAGCAAGAGTGGCGGGAGTTGGTATGAGCAGTTCTTC.

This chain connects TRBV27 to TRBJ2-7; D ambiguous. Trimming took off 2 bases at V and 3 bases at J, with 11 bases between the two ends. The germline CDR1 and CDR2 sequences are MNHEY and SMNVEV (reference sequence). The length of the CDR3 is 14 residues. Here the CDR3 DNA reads TGTGCCAGCAGTTTAGTTGTGAACCACTACGAGCAGTACTTC. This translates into CASSLVVNHYEQYF.

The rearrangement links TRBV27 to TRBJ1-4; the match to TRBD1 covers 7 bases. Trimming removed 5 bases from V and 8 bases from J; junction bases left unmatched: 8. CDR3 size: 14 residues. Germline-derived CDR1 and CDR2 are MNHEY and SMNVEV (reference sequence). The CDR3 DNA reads TGTGCCAGCAGTGGGGACAGCGGAAGGGAAAAACTGTTTTTT. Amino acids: CASSGDSGREKLFF.

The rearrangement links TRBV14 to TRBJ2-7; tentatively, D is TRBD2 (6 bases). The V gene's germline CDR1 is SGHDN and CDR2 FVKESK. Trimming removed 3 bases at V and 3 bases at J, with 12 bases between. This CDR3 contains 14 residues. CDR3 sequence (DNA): TGTGCCAGCAGCCAGACTAGTGTTTTCTACGAGCAGTACTTC. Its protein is CASSQTSVFYEQYF.

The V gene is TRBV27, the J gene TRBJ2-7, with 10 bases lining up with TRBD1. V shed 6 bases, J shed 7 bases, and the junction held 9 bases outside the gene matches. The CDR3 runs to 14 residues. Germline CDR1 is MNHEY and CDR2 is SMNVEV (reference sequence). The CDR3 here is CASRATGQGSEQYF. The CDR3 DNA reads TGTGCCAGCAGGGCCACGGGACAGGGGAGTGAGCAGTACTTC.

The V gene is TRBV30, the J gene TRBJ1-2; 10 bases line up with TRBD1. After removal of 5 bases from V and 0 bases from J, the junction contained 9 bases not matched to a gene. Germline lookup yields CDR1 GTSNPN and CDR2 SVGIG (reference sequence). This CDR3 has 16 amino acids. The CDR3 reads CAWADRGRRSNYGYTF. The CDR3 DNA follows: TGTGCCTGGGCCGACAGGGGGCGCAGGTCTAACTATGGCTACACCTTC.

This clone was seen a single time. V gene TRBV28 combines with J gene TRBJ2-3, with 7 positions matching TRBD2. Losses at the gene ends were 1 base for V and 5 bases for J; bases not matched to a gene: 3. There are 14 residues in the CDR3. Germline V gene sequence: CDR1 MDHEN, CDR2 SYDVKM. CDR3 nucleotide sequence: TGTGCCAGCAGTTTATCACTAGCGAGAGATACGCAGTATTTT. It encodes CASSLSLARDTQYF. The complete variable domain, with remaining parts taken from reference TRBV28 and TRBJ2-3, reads DVKVTQSSRYLVKRTGEKVFLECVQDMDHENMFWYRQDPGLGLRLIYFSYDVKMKEKGDIPEGYSVSREKKERFSLILESASTNQTSMYLCASSLSLARDTQYFGPGTRLTVL.

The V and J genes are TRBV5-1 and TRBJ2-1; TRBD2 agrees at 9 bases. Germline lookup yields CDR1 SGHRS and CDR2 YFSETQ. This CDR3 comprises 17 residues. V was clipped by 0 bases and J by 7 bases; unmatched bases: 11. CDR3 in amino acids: CASSLDSVAGVANEQFF. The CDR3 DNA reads TGCGCCAGCAGCTTGGATTCGGTAGCGGGAGTCGCAAATGAGCAGTTCTTC. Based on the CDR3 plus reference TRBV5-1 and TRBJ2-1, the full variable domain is KAGVTQTPRYLIKTRGQQVTLSCSPISGHRSVSWYQQTPGQGLQFLFEYFSETQRNKGNFPGRFSGRQFSNSRSEMNVSTLELGDSALYLCASSLDSVAGVANEQFFGPGTRLTVL.

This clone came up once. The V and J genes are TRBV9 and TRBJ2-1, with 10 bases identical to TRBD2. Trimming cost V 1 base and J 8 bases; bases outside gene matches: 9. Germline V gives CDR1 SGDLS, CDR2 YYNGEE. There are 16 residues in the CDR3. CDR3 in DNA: TGTGCCAGCAGCGTATATGGGCTAGCGGGAGTCGATGAGCAGTTCTTC. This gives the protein CASSVYGLAGVDEQFF.

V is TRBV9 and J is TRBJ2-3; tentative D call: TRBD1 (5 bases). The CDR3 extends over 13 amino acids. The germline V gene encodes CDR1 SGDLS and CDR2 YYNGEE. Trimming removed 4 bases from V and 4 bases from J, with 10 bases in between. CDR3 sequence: CASSPGIPDTQYF. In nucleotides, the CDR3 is TGTGCCAGCAGCCCAGGGATCCCAGATACGCAGTATTTT.

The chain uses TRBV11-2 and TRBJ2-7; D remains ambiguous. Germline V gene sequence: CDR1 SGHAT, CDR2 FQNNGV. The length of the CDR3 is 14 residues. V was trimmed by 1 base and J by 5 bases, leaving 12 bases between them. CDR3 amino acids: CASSLVSMVHEQYF. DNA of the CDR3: TGTGCCAGCAGCTTAGTCTCGATGGTCCACGAGCAGTACTTC.

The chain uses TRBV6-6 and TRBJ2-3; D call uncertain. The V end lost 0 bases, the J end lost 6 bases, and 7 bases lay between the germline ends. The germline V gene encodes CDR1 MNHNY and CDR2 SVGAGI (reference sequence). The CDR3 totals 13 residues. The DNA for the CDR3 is TGTGCCAGCAGTTACTCGAACGGGGATACGCAGTATTTT. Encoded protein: CASSYSNGDTQYF.

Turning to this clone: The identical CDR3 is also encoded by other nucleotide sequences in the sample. CDR3 DNA: TGTGCCAGCAGTCTAGGGGGGTCCTACGAGCAGTACTTC. It specifies CASSLGGSYEQYF. The chain has TRBV6-5 and TRBJ2-7; D assignment may be TRBD1 or TRBD2 (6 bases each). The V gene's germline CDR1 is MNHEY and CDR2 SVGAGI. The CDR3 runs 13 residues. Trimming removed 5 bases at V and 1 base at J, with 9 bases between.

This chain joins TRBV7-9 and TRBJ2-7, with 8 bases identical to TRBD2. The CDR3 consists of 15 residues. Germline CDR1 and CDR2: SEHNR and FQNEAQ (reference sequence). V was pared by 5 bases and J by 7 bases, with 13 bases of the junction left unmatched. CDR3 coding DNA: TGTGCCAGCAGCATGGGACTAGTTGAGACTCGGGAGCAGTACTTC. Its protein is CASSMGLVETREQYF.

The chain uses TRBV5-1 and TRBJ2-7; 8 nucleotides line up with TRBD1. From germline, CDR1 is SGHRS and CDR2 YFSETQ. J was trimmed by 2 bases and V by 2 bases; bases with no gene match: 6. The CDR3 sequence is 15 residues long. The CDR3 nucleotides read TGCGCCAGCAGCTTTCAACAGGGGGTTCCCTACGAGCAGTACTTC. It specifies CASSFQQGVPYEQYF.

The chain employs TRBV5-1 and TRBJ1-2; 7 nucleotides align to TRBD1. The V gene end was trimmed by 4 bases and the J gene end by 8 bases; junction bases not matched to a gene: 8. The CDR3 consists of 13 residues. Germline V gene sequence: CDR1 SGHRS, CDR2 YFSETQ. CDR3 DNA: TGCGCCAGCAGCCCGACAGGGATGGAAGGCTACACCTTC. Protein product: CASSPTGMEGYTF.

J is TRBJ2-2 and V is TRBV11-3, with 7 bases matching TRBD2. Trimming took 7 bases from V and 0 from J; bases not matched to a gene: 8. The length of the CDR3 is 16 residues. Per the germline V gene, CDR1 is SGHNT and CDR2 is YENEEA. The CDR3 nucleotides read TGTGCCAGCACCCTCGGGACTATCGCGAACACCGGGGAGCTGTTTTTT. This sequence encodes CASTLGTIANTGELFF.

The CDR3 here is CASSLEGGDYNEQFF. The CDR3 region has the DNA TGTGCCAGCAGCTTAGAGGGCGGGGATTACAATGAGCAGTTCTTC. This chain links TRBV11-2 with TRBJ2-1, with a tentative D call TRBD2 (6 bases). Germline CDR1 reads SGHAT; CDR2 reads FQNNGV. The CDR3 spans 15 residues. V lost 0 bases, J lost 4 bases, and 10 bases lay in between.

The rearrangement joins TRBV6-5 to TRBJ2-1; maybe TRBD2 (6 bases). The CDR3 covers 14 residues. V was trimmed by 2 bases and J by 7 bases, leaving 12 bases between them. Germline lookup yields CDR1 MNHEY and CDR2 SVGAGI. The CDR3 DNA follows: TGTGCCAGCAGTTACCTCGGGACTCCGAATGAGCAGTTCTTC. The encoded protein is CASSYLGTPNEQFF.

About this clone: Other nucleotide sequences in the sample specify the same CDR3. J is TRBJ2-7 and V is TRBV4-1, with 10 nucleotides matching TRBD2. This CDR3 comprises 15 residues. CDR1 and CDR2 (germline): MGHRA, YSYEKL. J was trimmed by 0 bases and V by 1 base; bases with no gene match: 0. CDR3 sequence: CASSQVAGGSYEQYF. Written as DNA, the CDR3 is TGCGCCAGCAGCCAAGTAGCGGGAGGCTCCTACGAGCAGTACTTC.

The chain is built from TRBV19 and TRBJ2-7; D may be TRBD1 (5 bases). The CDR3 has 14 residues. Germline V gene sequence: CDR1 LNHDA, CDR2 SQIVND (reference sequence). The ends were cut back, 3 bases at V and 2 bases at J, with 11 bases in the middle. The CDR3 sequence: CASSMAGATYEQYF. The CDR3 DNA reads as TGTGCCAGTAGTATGGCTGGGGCTACCTACGAGCAGTACTTC.

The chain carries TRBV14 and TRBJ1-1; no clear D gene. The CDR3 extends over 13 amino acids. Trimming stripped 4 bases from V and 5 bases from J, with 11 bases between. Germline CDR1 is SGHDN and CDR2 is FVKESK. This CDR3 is CASSLGPGTEAFF. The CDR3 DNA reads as TGTGCCAGCAGCCTAGGTCCGGGGACTGAAGCTTTCTTT.

The CDR3 sequence is CASSSLAGKETQYF. The CDR3 DNA reads as TGTGCCAGCAGCTCACTAGCGGGTAAAGAGACCCAGTACTTC. V and J are TRBV11-2 and TRBJ2-5; 9 bases match TRBD2. The CDR3 has 14 amino acids. Germline assignment: CDR1 SGHAT and CDR2 FQNNGV. The J segment lost 3 bases and the V segment lost 4 bases, leaving 3 bases of the junction unmatched.

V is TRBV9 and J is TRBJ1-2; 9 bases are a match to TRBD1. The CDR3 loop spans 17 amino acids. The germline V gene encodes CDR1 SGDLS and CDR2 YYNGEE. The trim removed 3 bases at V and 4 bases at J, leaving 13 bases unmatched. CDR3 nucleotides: TGTGCCAGCAGCGCTAAACAGGGGGCGCATCGGTCCTATGGCTACACCTTC. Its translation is CASSAKQGAHRSYGYTF.

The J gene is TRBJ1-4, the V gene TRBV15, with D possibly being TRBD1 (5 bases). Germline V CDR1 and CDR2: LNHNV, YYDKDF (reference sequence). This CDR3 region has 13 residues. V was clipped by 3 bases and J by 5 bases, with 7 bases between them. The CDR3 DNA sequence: TGTGCCACCAGCAGGGGGGAGAATGAAAAACTGTTTTTT. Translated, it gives CATSRGENEKLFF.

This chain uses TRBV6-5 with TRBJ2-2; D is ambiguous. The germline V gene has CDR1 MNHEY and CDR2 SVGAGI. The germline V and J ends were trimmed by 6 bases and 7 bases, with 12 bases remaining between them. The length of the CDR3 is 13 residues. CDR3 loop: CASSLRLVGELFF. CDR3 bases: TGTGCCAGCAGCCTTAGACTGGTCGGGGAGCTGTTTTTT.

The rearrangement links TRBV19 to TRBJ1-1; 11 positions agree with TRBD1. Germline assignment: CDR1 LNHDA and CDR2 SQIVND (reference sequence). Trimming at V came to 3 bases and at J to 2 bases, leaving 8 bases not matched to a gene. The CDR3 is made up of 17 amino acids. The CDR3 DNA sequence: TGTGCCAGTAGTATGGTCGGACAGGGGGCTCGTAACACTGAAGCTTTCTTT. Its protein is CASSMVGQGARNTEAFF.

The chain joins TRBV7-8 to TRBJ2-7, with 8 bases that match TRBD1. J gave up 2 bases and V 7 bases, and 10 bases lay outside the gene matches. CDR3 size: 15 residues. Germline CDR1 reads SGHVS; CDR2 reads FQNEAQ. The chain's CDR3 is CASKYGQGFAYEQYF. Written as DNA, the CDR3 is TGTGCCAGCAAATACGGACAGGGTTTTGCCTACGAGCAGTACTTC. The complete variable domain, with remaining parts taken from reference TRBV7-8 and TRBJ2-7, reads GAGVSQSPRYKVAKRGQDVALRCDPISGHVSLFWYQQALGQGPEFLTYFQNEAQLDKSGLPSDRFFAERPEGSVSTLKIQRTQQEDSAVYLCASKYGQGFAYEQYFGPGTRLTVT.

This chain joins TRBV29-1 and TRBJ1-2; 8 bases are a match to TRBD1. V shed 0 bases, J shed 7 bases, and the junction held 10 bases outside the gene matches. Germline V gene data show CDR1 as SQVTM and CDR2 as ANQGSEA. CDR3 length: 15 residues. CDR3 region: CSVEDRGTGGLGYTF. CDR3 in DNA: TGCAGCGTTGAAGATCGCGGAACAGGGGGGCTTGGCTACACCTTC.

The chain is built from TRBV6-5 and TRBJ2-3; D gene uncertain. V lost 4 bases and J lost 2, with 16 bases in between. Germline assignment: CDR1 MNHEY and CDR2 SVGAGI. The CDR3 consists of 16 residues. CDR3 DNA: TGTGCCAGCAGTTCCTCGGCCAGCGCCGACACAGATACGCAGTATTTT. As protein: CASSSSASADTDTQYF.